A single sample gave rise to the 28 T cell receptor beta chains below, sequenced in a study of cytomegalovirus exposure and HLA in healthy donors. PCR amplification relied on 60 Vbeta primers (plus 13 Jbeta primers). Libraries were prepared by immunoSEQ multiplex PCR; TCRdb keeps only in-frame clonotypes and omits some of them. The sample yields 150,000 to 180,000 clones, approximately 84% seen once. The sequencing input was PBMCs. The origin of the receptors is a woman aged 18-29 years in good health and CMV-seronegative.

The rearrangement uses TRBV28 and TRBJ2-5, with 7 bases lining up with TRBD2. Germline loops: CDR1 MDHEN, CDR2 SYDVKM. V lost 5 bases and J lost 3; bases outside the gene matches: 0. This CDR3 comprises 12 residues. The DNA for the CDR3 is TGTGCCAGCAGTGCGGGAGAAGAGACCCAGTACTTC. Translated: CASSAGEETQYF.

The chain combines TRBV6-4 with TRBJ2-1; D is possibly TRBD2 (5 bases). The CDR3 loop spans 15 amino acids. The germline CDR1 and CDR2 sequences are MRHNA and SNTAGT. V was cut by 6 bases and J by 1 base, with 13 bases left in between. This CDR3 is CASRYSSGSYNEQFF. DNA of the CDR3: TGTGCCAGCAGATATAGCTCGGGGTCCTACAATGAGCAGTTCTTC.

CDR3 region: CASRQYNSPLHF. The CDR3, as DNA: TGTGCCAGCAGACAGTATAATTCACCCCTCCACTTT. The rearrangement uses TRBV28 and TRBJ1-6; D uncertain. Between the trimmed V and J ends, which lost 6 bases and 4 bases, there was a span of 4 bases. CDR1 MDHEN and CDR2 SYDVKM come from the germline V gene. The CDR3 runs to 12 residues.

The sample holds one count of this clone. This chain uses TRBV27 with TRBJ1-4; D unclear. The length of the CDR3 is 13 residues. Germline V gene data show CDR1 as MNHEY and CDR2 as SMNVEV (reference sequence). Trimming left V 10 bases short and J 2 bases short, with 11 bases between. The CDR3 sequence is CATVKETNEKLFF. The CDR3, as DNA: TGTGCCACGGTAAAGGAGACTAATGAAAAACTGTTTTTT.

This chain uses TRBV7-2 with TRBJ2-7; TRBD1 agrees at 8 bases. Germline CDR1 SGHTA, CDR2 FQGNSA. The CDR3 extends over 16 amino acids. Trimming removed 5 bases from V and 3 bases from J; junction bases left unmatched: 12. CDR3 loop: CASSPRPGTGDYEQYF. The CDR3 region has the DNA TGTGCCAGCAGCCCCCGCCCCGGGACAGGAGACTACGAGCAGTACTTC. Supplemented by reference TRBV7-2 and TRBJ2-7, the full variable domain reads GAGVSQSPSNKVTEKGKDVELRCDPISGHTALYWYRQSLGQGLEFLIYFQGNSAPDKSGLPSDRFSAERTGGSVSTLTIQRTQQEDSAVYLCASSPRPGTGDYEQYFGPGTRLTVT.

Details on this clone: One end of the junction fails to match germline, which may point to a read error. The chain joins TRBV28 to TRBJ2-7; 9 nucleotides align to TRBD1. This CDR3 contains 15 residues. Per germline, CDR1 MDHEN and CDR2 SYDVKM. The CDR3 coding sequence is TGTGCCAGCAGTCCCCGGGGTTCGGGACAGGGCAATATAGGCTTC. This codes for CASSPRGSGQGNIGF.

The chain uses TRBV7-9 and TRBJ1-2; D is perhaps TRBD1 (6 bases). Trimming stripped 0 bases from V and 12 bases from J, with 17 bases between. The CDR3 is 14 residues long. In germline, CDR1 is SEHNR, CDR2 FQNEAQ (reference sequence). The CDR3 protein is CASSLARGPGGDTF. As DNA, the CDR3 is TGTGCCAGCAGCTTAGCCAGGGGACCCGGGGGGGACACCTTC.

This clone was seen just once. The chain links TRBV5-1 to TRBJ2-1, with D possibly matching TRBD2 (6 bases). From germline, CDR1 is SGHRS and CDR2 YFSETQ. The ends were cut back, 0 bases at V and 5 bases at J, with 12 bases in the middle. CDR3 size: 15 residues. Here the CDR3 reads CASSLGFGGNNEQFF. In nucleotides, the CDR3 is TGCGCCAGCAGCTTGGGATTCGGGGGTAACAATGAGCAGTTCTTC.

V is TRBV28 and J is TRBJ2-7; D is unclear. Trimming removed 2 bases at V and 4 bases at J, with 3 bases between. Germline-derived CDR1 and CDR2 are MDHEN and SYDVKM. This CDR3 spans 11 amino acids. The CDR3 DNA is TGTGCCAGCAGTTTAGAGTACGAGCAGTACTTC. It translates to CASSLEYEQYF.

This clone was picked up a small number of times. The chain uses TRBV2 and TRBJ1-2; tentative D call: TRBD1 (6 bases). This CDR3 contains 12 residues. Trimming took 8 bases from V and 8 from J, leaving 15 bases between them. CDR1 SNHLY and CDR2 FYNNEI come from the germline V gene. The CDR3 reads CASGSAGVGYTF. Here the CDR3 DNA reads TGTGCCAGCGGGTCGGCAGGGGTAGGCTACACCTTC. Complete variable domain (other parts from reference TRBV2 and TRBJ1-2): EPEVTQTPSHQVTQMGQEVILRCVPISNHLYFYWYRQILGQKVEFLVSFYNNEISEKSEIFDDQFSVERPDGSNFTLKIRSTKLEDSAMYFCASGSAGVGYTFGSGTRLTVV.

V usage is TRBV11-2 and J usage is TRBJ2-2; D not resolved. There are 13 residues in the CDR3. Germline V CDR1 and CDR2: SGHAT, FQNNGV. V lost 1 base and J lost 7, with 7 bases in between. The CDR3 sequence is CASSLVWSGELFF. CDR3 DNA sequence: TGTGCCAGCAGCTTAGTTTGGAGCGGGGAGCTGTTTTTT.

This sequence joins TRBV4-3 and TRBJ1-2; D is unclear. This CDR3 spans 15 amino acids. V was trimmed by 4 bases and J by 3 bases, leaving 15 bases between them. CDR1 LGHNA and CDR2 YSLEER come from the germline V gene. CDR3 residues: CASSPLKAEDYGYTF. The CDR3, as DNA: TGCGCCAGCAGCCCACTTAAGGCAGAGGACTATGGCTACACCTTC.

This chain connects TRBV11-2 to TRBJ2-3; D remains unclear. The germline CDR1 and CDR2 sequences are SGHAT and FQNNGV. Trimming cost V 5 bases and J 5 bases, with 5 bases left between them. This CDR3 contains 11 residues. CDR3 protein: CASSPRDTQYF. CDR3 sequence (DNA): TGTGCCAGCAGCCCTCGAGATACGCAGTATTTT.

V gene TRBV27 combines with J gene TRBJ2-1; 7 bases are shared with TRBD1. V gave up 7 bases and J gave up 0 bases; unmatched junction bases: 6. Germline V gene sequence: CDR1 MNHEY, CDR2 SMNVEV (reference sequence). This CDR3 region has 15 residues. The CDR3 region has the DNA TGTGCCAGCAACAGCCGGGACAGCTCCTACAATGAGCAGTTCTTC. It is translated as CASNSRDSSYNEQFF.

The CDR3 DNA reads TGTGCCAGCAGTCCCCCTTCACTAGGAAACAATGAGCAGTTCTTC. As protein: CASSPPSLGNNEQFF. This chain uses TRBV27 with TRBJ2-1, with D perhaps matching TRBD2 (5 bases). CDR3 length: 15 amino acids. V lost 5 bases and J 5 bases, leaving 16 bases between the germline ends. CDR1 is MNHEY and CDR2 is SMNVEV in the germline V gene (reference sequence).

This chain uses TRBV4-1 with TRBJ2-7, with 10 nucleotides matching TRBD1. J was trimmed by 5 bases and V by 4 bases; bases with no gene match: 5. Germline CDR1 and CDR2: MGHRA and YSYEKL. CDR3 length equals 14 residues. For the CDR3, the DNA is TGCGCCAGCAGCCTACGGGACAGGGGCAACGAGCAGTACTTC. This translates into CASSLRDRGNEQYF.

The chain employs TRBV28 and TRBJ2-2; 7 nucleotides agree with TRBD1. The CDR3 covers 17 residues. The germline V gene encodes CDR1 MDHEN and CDR2 SYDVKM. V shed 3 bases, J shed 3 bases, and the junction held 10 bases outside the gene matches. DNA for the CDR3: TGTGCCAGCAGTTTGGAAGCCCGACAGGGACACACCGGGGAGCTGTTTTTT. Its protein product is CASSLEARQGHTGELFF. Variable domain in full (rest from reference TRBV28 and TRBJ2-2): DVKVTQSSRYLVKRTGEKVFLECVQDMDHENMFWYRQDPGLGLRLIYFSYDVKMKEKGDIPEGYSVSREKKERFSLILESASTNQTSMYLCASSLEARQGHTGELFFGEGSRLTVL.

V and J are TRBV6-5 and TRBJ2-1; 9 bases line up with TRBD1. This CDR3 region has 12 residues. Germline V gene lookup returns CDR1 MNHEY and CDR2 SVGAGI. The V and J ends lost 2 bases and 14 bases, in that order; junction bases with no gene match: 4. As DNA, the CDR3 is TGTGCCAGCAGTTACACAGGGGGCCCTAAGTTCTTC. It translates to CASSYTGGPKFF.

This clone was seen a handful of times. This chain uses TRBV19 with TRBJ2-2; 11 bases are shared with TRBD2. Germline V gene sequence: CDR1 LNHDA, CDR2 SQIVND (reference sequence). J lost 6 bases, V lost 7 bases, and 7 bases had no gene match. The CDR3 spans 15 residues. CDR3 in DNA: TGTGCCAGTATCACGACTAGCGGGGACCCCGGGGAGCTGTTTTTT. Translated: CASITTSGDPGELFF.

The chain couples TRBV19 to TRBJ2-7; 11 nucleotides match TRBD2. With V trimmed by 2 bases and J by 5 bases, 8 bases remained unmatched. The CDR3 has 16 amino acids. Per germline, CDR1 LNHDA and CDR2 SQIVND (reference sequence). The CDR3 bases are TGTGCCAGTAGTATATTAGCGGGGGGGTCCGGCGACGAGCAGTACTTC. Translated: CASSILAGGSGDEQYF.

This chain links TRBV2 with TRBJ2-2; TRBD1 is a possible D gene (6 bases). Germline assignment: CDR1 SNHLY and CDR2 FYNNEI. The CDR3 loop spans 18 amino acids. V gave up 6 bases and J gave up 2 bases, with 22 bases separating them. CDR3 nucleotide sequence: TGTGCCAGCAGCCGGGCCTCGGGACAACGCCTAAACACCGGGGAGCTGTTTTTT. This translates into CASSRASGQRLNTGELFF.

The chain combines TRBV9 with TRBJ2-3, with D possibly being TRBD2 (6 bases). The germline V and J ends were trimmed by 3 bases and 1 base, with 15 bases remaining between them. CDR3 length: 16 amino acids. CDR1 and CDR2 (germline): SGDLS, YYNGEE. The CDR3 loop is CASSANGASGTDTQYF. CDR3 DNA: TGTGCCAGCAGCGCCAATGGGGCTAGCGGCACAGATACGCAGTATTTT.

The chain recombines TRBV5-1 with TRBJ2-7, with a possible D match to TRBD2 (5 bases). This CDR3 has 12 amino acids. V was pared by 0 bases and J by 5 bases, with 6 bases between. In germline, CDR1 is SGHRS, CDR2 YFSETQ. Here the CDR3 reads CASSLGLHEQYF. The DNA of the CDR3 is TGCGCCAGCAGCTTGGGACTACACGAGCAGTACTTC. The full variable domain, completed using reference TRBV5-1 and TRBJ2-7, is KAGVTQTPRYLIKTRGQQVTLSCSPISGHRSVSWYQQTPGQGLQFLFEYFSETQRNKGNFPGRFSGRQFSNSRSEMNVSTLELGDSALYLCASSLGLHEQYFGPGTRLTVT.

The CDR3 DNA follows: TGTGCCAGCAGTCAGGCTAGCGGGAGCCCCCACGAGCAGTACTTC. This codes for CASSQASGSPHEQYF. This sequence joins TRBV6-5 and TRBJ2-7; TRBD2 matches 10 bases. Germline CDR1 MNHEY, CDR2 SVGAGI. This CDR3 comprises 15 residues. Trimming took 5 bases from V and 5 from J; bases not matched to a gene: 9.

The chain employs TRBV5-4 and TRBJ2-1, with TRBD2 matching 12 bases. This CDR3 is built from 13 residues. J was trimmed by 9 bases and V by 7 bases; bases with no gene match: 5. Germline CDR1 and CDR2: SGHNT and YYREEE (reference sequence). Here the CDR3 reads CASHLAGGFEQFF. The CDR3 bases are TGTGCCAGCCATCTAGCGGGAGGGTTTGAGCAGTTCTTC. Variable domain in full (rest from reference TRBV5-4 and TRBJ2-1): ETGVTQSPTHLIKTRGQQVTLRCSSQSGHNTVSWYQQALGQGPQFIFQYYREEENGRGNFPPRFSGLQFPNYSSELNVNALELDDSALYLCASHLAGGFEQFFGPGTRLTVL.

This clone came up a few times. The genes are TRBV7-6 and TRBJ1-6, with unresolved D. V dropped 0 bases and J dropped 8 bases, with 5 bases sitting between them. The CDR3 is made up of 13 amino acids. Germline V lookup: CDR1 SGHVS, CDR2 FNYEAQ. The DNA of the CDR3 is TGTGCCAGCAGCTTAGCCCTCCATTCACCCCTCCACTTT. It codes for CASSLALHSPLHF. The whole variable domain, remainder taken from reference TRBV7-6 and TRBJ1-6, is GAGVSQSPRYKVTKRGQDVALRCDPISGHVSLYWYRQALGQGPEFLTYFNYEAQQDKSGLPNDRFSAERPEGSISTLTIQRTEQRDSAMYRCASSLALHSPLHFGNGTRLTVT.

The V call is TRBV5-1, the J call TRBJ2-1, with 11 nucleotides matching TRBD2. Germline V gene data show CDR1 as SGHRS and CDR2 as YFSETQ. The CDR3 is made up of 15 amino acids. V lost 5 bases, J lost 8 bases, and 9 bases stayed unmatched. CDR3 bases: TGCGCCAGCAGTACCCTAGCGGGAGGTTGGGATGAGCAGTTCTTC. Protein: CASSTLAGGWDEQFF.

This clone is a singleton in its sample. The gene calls are TRBV28 and TRBJ2-5; 7 bases are a match to TRBD1. V shed 4 bases, J shed 5 bases, and the junction held 10 bases outside the gene matches. The germline gives CDR1 MDHEN, CDR2 SYDVKM. The CDR3 covers 15 residues. The DNA of the CDR3 is TGTGCCAGCAGTTCCGCGACAGGGTTATGGGAGACCCAGTACTTC. This encodes CASSSATGLWETQYF.